These 24 T cell receptor beta chains came from one sample sequenced in a study of blood T cell repertoires in COVID-19 (TCRdb year 2020). Library method: the immunoSEQ multiplex PCR assay. This is the immuneACCESS table as TCRdb keeps it, with only in-frame sequences that have V and J called. A part of the clones is gone; compared with another copy, unresolved V genes explain less than half, and the rest is unexplained. The sample table shows about 58,000 clones, and roughly 90% are seen once. The ten biggest clones cover about 13% of the sample. Material: peripheral blood. Receptors originate from a woman in her sixties or seventies with active COVID-19.

The chain combines TRBV4-3 with TRBJ2-3; no definite D call. V was shortened by 0 bases and J by 8 bases, with 15 bases between the two germline ends. This CDR3 spans 15 amino acids. Germline-derived CDR1 and CDR2 are LGHNA and YSLEER. The CDR3 is CASSQDLVRTSTQYF. In DNA, the CDR3 is TGCGCCAGCAGCCAAGATCTTGTGAGAACGTCTACGCAGTATTTT.

The chain employs TRBV2 and TRBJ1-1; D not certain. CDR3 length: 11 residues. Trimming removed 7 bases at V and 1 base at J, with 4 bases between. Germline values: CDR1 SNHLY, CDR2 FYNNEI. CDR3 nucleotide sequence: TGTGCCAGCAATCAGAACACTGAAGCTTTCTTT. Protein product: CASNQNTEAFF.

This clone was counted between two and nine times. V usage is TRBV9 and J usage is TRBJ1-6; D ambiguous. This CDR3 contains 14 residues. From germline, CDR1 is SGDLS and CDR2 YYNGEE. The V end lost 0 bases, the J end lost 8 bases, and 9 bases lay between the germline ends. The CDR3 sequence is CASSVAVGDSPLHF. The CDR3 coding sequence is TGTGCCAGCAGCGTAGCGGTGGGAGATTCACCCCTCCACTTT.

Only a few counts were recorded for this clone. The V call is TRBV19, the J call TRBJ1-2; 9 nucleotides line up with TRBD1. Trimming removed 7 bases from V and 1 base from J; junction bases left unmatched: 7. This CDR3 region has 15 residues. Germline CDR1 reads LNHDA; CDR2 reads SQIVND (reference sequence). The CDR3 reads CASIRTGAINYGYTF. The CDR3 DNA is TGTGCCAGTATCCGGACAGGGGCGATTAACTATGGCTACACCTTC.

The J gene is TRBJ1-5, the V gene TRBV5-1; 7 bases match TRBD1. There are 14 residues in the CDR3. The germline V gene has CDR1 SGHRS and CDR2 YFSETQ. After removal of 0 bases from V and 9 bases from J, the junction contained 6 bases not matched to a gene. DNA of the CDR3: TGCGCCAGCAGCTTGGAAGGGGGCATTGGGCCCCAGCATTTT. Its protein product is CASSLEGGIGPQHF.

This sequence joins TRBV12-3 or TRBV12-4 and TRBJ2-2; D perhaps matches TRBD1 (6 bases). The ends were cut back, 3 bases at V and 7 bases at J, with 6 bases in the middle. The CDR3 is 12 residues long. The CDR3 coding sequence is TGTGCCAGCAGTTTGACAGGCGGGGAGCTGTTTTTT. The encoded protein is CASSLTGGELFF.

This chain's CDR3 is CASSGSGRADYGYTF. The CDR3 nucleotides are TGTGCCAGCAGCGGCAGCGGCCGGGCCGACTATGGCTACACCTTC. This rearrangement joins TRBV9 to TRBJ1-2; D ambiguous. Looked up from germline, CDR1 is SGDLS and CDR2 is YYNGEE. Trimming took off 3 bases at V and 3 bases at J, with 15 bases between the two ends. The CDR3 runs to 15 residues.

The rearrangement uses TRBV9 and TRBJ2-2, with unresolved D. Deletions cut 0 bases from V and 4 bases from J, with 4 bases between. CDR1 is SGDLS and CDR2 is YYNGEE in the germline V gene. The CDR3 extends over 13 amino acids. Here the CDR3 DNA reads TGTGCCAGCAGCGTAGGAGGCACCGGGGAGCTGTTTTTT. It yields the protein CASSVGGTGELFF.

This clone was counted between two and nine times. The rearrangement links TRBV2 to TRBJ2-3; a possible D gene is TRBD1 (5 bases). Germline V gives CDR1 SNHLY, CDR2 FYNNEI. The length of the CDR3 is 14 residues. The V and J ends lost 3 bases and 0 bases respectively, with 7 bases between them. The CDR3 is CASSDRQSTDTQYF. The CDR3 coding sequence is TGTGCCAGCAGTGACAGACAGAGCACAGATACGCAGTATTTT.

This chain links TRBV5-6 with TRBJ1-4, with a tentative D call TRBD1 (6 bases). Trimming cost V 2 bases and J 7 bases, with 12 bases left between them. Germline CDR1 is SGHDT and CDR2 is YYEEEE. The CDR3 contains 14 residues. The chain's CDR3 is CASSLVAGVEKLFF. CDR3 nucleotides: TGTGCCAGCAGCTTAGTGGCAGGGGTTGAAAAACTGTTTTTT.

The CDR3 is CSASPDSGGETQYF. In DNA, the CDR3 is TGCAGTGCTAGTCCAGATAGCGGGGGAGAGACCCAGTACTTC. The gene calls are TRBV20-1 and TRBJ2-5, with TRBD2 identical over 9 bases. The CDR3 spans 14 residues. CDR1 and CDR2 (germline): DFQATT, SNEGSKA (reference sequence). The V segment lost 3 bases and the J segment 4 bases; nucleotides outside the gene matches: 6.

The rearrangement joins TRBV19 to TRBJ2-2; TRBD2 agrees at 10 bases. Germline assignment: CDR1 LNHDA and CDR2 SQIVND (reference sequence). V was pared by 5 bases and J by 4 bases, with 4 bases of the junction left unmatched. The CDR3 has 15 residues. The CDR3 region has the DNA TGTGCCAGTAGTTTATGGACTAGCGGCACCGGGGAGCTGTTTTTT. Its protein is CASSLWTSGTGELFF. Full variable domain (outside the CDR3, taken from reference TRBV19 and TRBJ2-2): DGGITQSPKYLFRKEGQNVTLSCEQNLNHDAMYWYRQDPGQGLRLIYYSQIVNDFQKGDIAEGYSVSREKKESFPLTVTSAQKNPTAFYLCASSLWTSGTGELFFGEGSRLTVL.

The J gene is TRBJ2-5, the V gene TRBV7-2, with 7 bases aligning to TRBD1. CDR3 length: 14 amino acids. Germline CDR1 SGHTA, CDR2 FQGNSA. V lost 3 bases, J lost 2 bases, and 3 bases stayed unmatched. DNA of the CDR3: TGTGCCAGCAGCTTGACAGGGTATCAAGAGACCCAGTACTTC. Protein product: CASSLTGYQETQYF.

The chain joins TRBV7-9 to TRBJ2-3; D remains unclear. V lost 2 bases and J 2 bases, leaving 8 bases between the germline ends. Germline V gene lookup returns CDR1 SEHNR and CDR2 FQNEAQ (reference sequence). This CDR3 contains 14 residues. The CDR3 DNA sequence: TGTGCCAGCAGCTTAATGGCAGACACAGATACGCAGTATTTT. It codes for CASSLMADTDTQYF.

This chain links TRBV9 with TRBJ1-1, with D uncertain. CDR1 is SGDLS, CDR2 YYNGEE, per germline. V lost 1 base and J 2 bases, leaving 12 bases between the germline ends. This CDR3 spans 15 amino acids. This CDR3 is CASSVNVNLNTEAFF. The CDR3 coding sequence is TGTGCCAGCAGCGTAAACGTGAACTTAAACACTGAAGCTTTCTTT.

The rearrangement joins TRBV12-3 or TRBV12-4 to TRBJ1-2; 8 bases align to TRBD1. V lost 6 bases to trimming and J lost 7 bases; unmatched junction nucleotides: 7. This CDR3 comprises 13 residues. The CDR3 loop is CASSPGTGRGYTF. The CDR3 bases are TGTGCCAGCAGCCCGGGGACAGGACGTGGCTACACCTTC.

The chain's CDR3 is CASSYKIWRGAAYNEQFF. The DNA for the CDR3 is TGTGCCAGCAGTTACAAAATCTGGCGGGGGGCCGCCTACAATGAGCAGTTCTTC. J is TRBJ2-1 and V is TRBV6-2 or TRBV6-3; 8 nucleotides agree with TRBD2. J gave up 2 bases and V 2 bases, and 11 bases lay outside the gene matches. This CDR3 region has 18 residues. Germline V lookup: CDR1 MNHEY, CDR2 SVGEGT.

The V and J genes are TRBV6-5 and TRBJ2-1, with 9 bases identical to TRBD1. The ends lost 4 bases at V and 2 bases at J; junction bases unmatched: 3. The CDR3 extends over 15 amino acids. CDR1 is MNHEY and CDR2 is SVGAGI in the germline V gene. CDR3 loop: CASSSRDRAYNEQFF. DNA for the CDR3: TGTGCCAGCAGTTCCCGGGACAGGGCCTACAATGAGCAGTTCTTC.

This chain connects TRBV5-6 to TRBJ1-3; D not resolved. The CDR3 spans 15 residues. Germline V lookup: CDR1 SGHDT, CDR2 YYEEEE. V was clipped by 1 base and J by 2 bases, with 10 bases between them. The CDR3 DNA reads as TGTGCCAGCAGCTTGAGTGGCAGGACTGGAAACACCATATATTTT. This sequence encodes CASSLSGRTGNTIYF.

The CDR3 loop reads CASSPARQGNYEQYF. Written as DNA, the CDR3 is TGTGCCAGCTCACCAGCACGACAGGGGAACTACGAGCAGTACTTC. J is TRBJ2-7 and V is TRBV18, with 8 bases identical to TRBD1. This CDR3 comprises 15 residues. Per germline, CDR1 KGHSH and CDR2 LQKENI. Losses at the gene ends were 2 bases for V and 3 bases for J; bases not matched to a gene: 6.

This chain uses TRBV10-3 with TRBJ2-1, with D tentatively TRBD2 (5 bases). The CDR3 sequence is 14 residues long. Germline V CDR1 and CDR2: ENHRY, SYGVKD. V dropped 7 bases and J dropped 7 bases, with 17 bases sitting between them. In nucleotides, the CDR3 is TGTGCCATCACAAACAACCTACTAGGGAATGAGCAGTTCTTC. Amino acid sequence: CAITNNLLGNEQFF.

The V and J genes are TRBV6-5 and TRBJ1-3; D may be TRBD1 (5 bases). The ends were cut back, 0 bases at V and 3 bases at J, with 9 bases in the middle. The V gene's germline CDR1 is MNHEY and CDR2 SVGAGI. The CDR3 extends over 15 amino acids. Here the CDR3 DNA reads TGTGCCAGCAGTTACTCGTCCGGGGGTGGAAACACCATATATTTT. Its translation: CASSYSSGGGNTIYF.

The chain has TRBV9 and TRBJ2-2; the match to TRBD1 covers 9 bases. Germline V gene lookup returns CDR1 SGDLS and CDR2 YYNGEE. The CDR3 covers 17 residues. With 0 bases clipped from V and 1 base from J, the junction kept 4 bases outside the gene matches. The CDR3 here is CASSVAVGQGNTGELFF. DNA of the CDR3: TGTGCCAGCAGCGTAGCGGTGGGACAGGGGAACACCGGGGAGCTGTTTTTT.

The V and J genes are TRBV9 and TRBJ2-3; 7 nucleotides line up with TRBD2. Trimming removed 1 base from V and 2 bases from J; junction bases left unmatched: 7. The CDR3 contains 16 residues. Germline V gene sequence: CDR1 SGDLS, CDR2 YYNGEE. Here the CDR3 DNA reads TGTGCCAGCAGCGTATACACGGGGGGAGACACAGATACGCAGTATTTT. Translated, it gives CASSVYTGGDTDTQYF. The full variable domain, rest sourced from reference TRBV9 and TRBJ2-3, is DSGVTQTPKHLITATGQRVTLRCSPRSGDLSVYWYQQSLDQGLQFLIQYYNGEERAKGNILERFSAQQFPDLHSELNLSSLELGDSALYFCASSVYTGGDTDTQYFGPGTRLTVL.